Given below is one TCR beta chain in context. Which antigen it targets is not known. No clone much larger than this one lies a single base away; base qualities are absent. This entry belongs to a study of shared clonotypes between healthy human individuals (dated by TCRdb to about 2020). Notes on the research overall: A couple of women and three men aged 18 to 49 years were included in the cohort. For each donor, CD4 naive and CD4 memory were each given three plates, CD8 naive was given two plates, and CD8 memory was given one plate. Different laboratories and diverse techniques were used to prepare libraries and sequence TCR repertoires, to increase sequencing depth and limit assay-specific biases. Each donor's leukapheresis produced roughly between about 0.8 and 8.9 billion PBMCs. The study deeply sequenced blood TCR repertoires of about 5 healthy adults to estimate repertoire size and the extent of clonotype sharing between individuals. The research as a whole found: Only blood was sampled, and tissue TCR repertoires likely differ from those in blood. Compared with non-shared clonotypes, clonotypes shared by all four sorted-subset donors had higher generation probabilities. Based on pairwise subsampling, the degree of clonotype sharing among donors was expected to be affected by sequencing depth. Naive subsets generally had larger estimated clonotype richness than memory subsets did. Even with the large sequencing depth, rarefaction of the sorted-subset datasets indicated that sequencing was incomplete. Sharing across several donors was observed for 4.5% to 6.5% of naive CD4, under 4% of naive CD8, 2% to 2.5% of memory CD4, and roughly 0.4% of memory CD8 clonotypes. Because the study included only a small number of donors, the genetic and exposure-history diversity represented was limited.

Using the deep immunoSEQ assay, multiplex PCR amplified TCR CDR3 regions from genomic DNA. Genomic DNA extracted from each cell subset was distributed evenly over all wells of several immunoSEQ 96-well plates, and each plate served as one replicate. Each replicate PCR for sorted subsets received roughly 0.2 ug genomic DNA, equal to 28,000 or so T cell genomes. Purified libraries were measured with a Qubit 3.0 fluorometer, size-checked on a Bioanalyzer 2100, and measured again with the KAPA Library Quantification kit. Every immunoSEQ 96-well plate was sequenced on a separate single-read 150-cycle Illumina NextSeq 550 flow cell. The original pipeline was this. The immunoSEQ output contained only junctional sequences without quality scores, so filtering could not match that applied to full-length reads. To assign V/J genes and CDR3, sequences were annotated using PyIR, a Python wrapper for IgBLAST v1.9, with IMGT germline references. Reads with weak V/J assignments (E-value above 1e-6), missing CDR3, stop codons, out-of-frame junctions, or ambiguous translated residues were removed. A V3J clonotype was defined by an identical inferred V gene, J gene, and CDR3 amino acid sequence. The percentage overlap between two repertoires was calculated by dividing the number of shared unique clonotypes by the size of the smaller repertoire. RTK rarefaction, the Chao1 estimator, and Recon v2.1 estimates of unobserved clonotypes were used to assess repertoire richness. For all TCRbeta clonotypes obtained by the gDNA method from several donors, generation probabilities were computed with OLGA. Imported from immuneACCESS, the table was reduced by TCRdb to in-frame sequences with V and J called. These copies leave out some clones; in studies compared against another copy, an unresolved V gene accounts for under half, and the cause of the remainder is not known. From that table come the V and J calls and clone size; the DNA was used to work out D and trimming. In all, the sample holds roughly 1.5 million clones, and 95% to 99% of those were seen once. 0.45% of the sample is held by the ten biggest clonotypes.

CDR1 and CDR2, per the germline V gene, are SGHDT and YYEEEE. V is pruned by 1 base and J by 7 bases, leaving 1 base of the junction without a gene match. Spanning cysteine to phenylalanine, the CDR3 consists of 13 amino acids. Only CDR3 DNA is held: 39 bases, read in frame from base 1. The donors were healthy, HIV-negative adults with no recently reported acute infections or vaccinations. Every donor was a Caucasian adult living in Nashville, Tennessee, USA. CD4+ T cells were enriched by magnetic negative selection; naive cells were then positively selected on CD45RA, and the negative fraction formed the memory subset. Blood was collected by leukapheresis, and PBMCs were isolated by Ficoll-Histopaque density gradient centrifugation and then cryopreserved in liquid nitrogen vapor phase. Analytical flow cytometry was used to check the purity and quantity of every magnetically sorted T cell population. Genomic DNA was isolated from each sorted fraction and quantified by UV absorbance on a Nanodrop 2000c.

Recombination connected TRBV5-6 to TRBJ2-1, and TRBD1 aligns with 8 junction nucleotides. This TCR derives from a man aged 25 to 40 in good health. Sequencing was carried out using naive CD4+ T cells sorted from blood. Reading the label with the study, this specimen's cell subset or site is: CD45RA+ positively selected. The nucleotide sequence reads TGTGCCAGCAGCTTGACAGGGGGAAATGAGCAGTTCTTC. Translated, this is CASSLTGGNEQFF.